This T cell receptor (beta chain) is from a study of shared clonotypes between healthy human individuals. Study results and limitations: Sequencing of the sorted subsets was shown by rarefaction to be incomplete despite large depth.

Germline-derived CDR1 and CDR2 are SGHTA and FQGNSA. The ends lost 1 base at V and 2 bases at J; junction bases unmatched: 13. There are 18 residues in the CDR3. In the sorted-subset replicate PCRs, 200 ng DNA, 25,000 to 30,000 T cell genomes, was used. Here immunoSEQ multiplex PCR was the method, and the copy in TCRdb shows in-frame clones only, minus some. Found here are approximately 1.5 million clones, about 98% of them singletons; the top ten hold roughly 0.42%. As for this clone: Its antigen remains unidentified.

The TCR originated in a young man in good health. The J gene is TRBJ2-7, the V gene TRBV7-2, with TRBD1 matching over 8 bases. Sequencing used naive CD4+ T cells sorted from blood. The sample's subset: CD45RA+ positively selected. CDR3 in amino acids: CASSLDGTGIAFPYEQYF. The CDR3 nucleotides are TGTGCCAGCAGCTTAGACGGGACAGGTATAGCGTTCCCCTACGAGCAGTACTTC.